The clone carrying this T cell receptor beta chain was seen ten or more times. One entry per CDR3 protein, called by TCRdb with MiXCR from the 5' RACE reads. Seen here are 300,000 to 400,000 distinct CDR3 sequences, more than 5.5% observed once, and the top ten hold approximately 15%. The sample comes from a study of T cells after yellow fever vaccination. The TCR sequence derives from a young man who received the YFV17D yellow fever vaccine. The sample in question was PBMCs, obtained 5 days after the yellow fever booster vaccination.

Here the CDR3 DNA reads TGTGCCAGCTCACCTTTTAGCGGGAGGGCCTCGGCTCTTTCCTACGAGCAGTACTTC. Residues: CASSPFSGRASALSYEQYF. V gene TRBV18 combines with J gene TRBJ2-7; 11 bases match TRBD2. Germline V gives CDR1 KGHSH, CDR2 LQKENI. The CDR3 runs to 19 residues. V gave up 3 bases and J gave up 1 base; unmatched junction bases: 14.